Listed below are T cell receptor beta chains from one sample, sequenced in a study of T-cell reconstitution after alpha-beta-depleted transplantation in children. One entry per CDR3 protein results from TCRdb running MiXCR on the PCR reads. This sample yields 97,000 or so distinct CDR3 sequences, of which 5% to 6% are seen a single time; 6% to 7% belongs to the top ten. The specimen was PBMCs, mostly from graft donor cells, collected 60 days after TCRalphabeta/CD19-depleted stem cell transplant. All receptors come from a female patient between 2 and 15 years old who had a stem cell transplant for Fanconi anemia, so the T cells may come from the graft donor. Both conserved end residues are part of each CDR3. D genes are given only for firm matches. Part of the rows lack a size; the others show once, few, many or a class for expanded clones.

clone size: few; D gene: TRBD2; V gene: TRBV20-1; J gene: TRBJ2-3; CDR3 DNA: TGCAGTGCTAGAAGAAGCGGGAGAAGGTCTACGCAGTATTTT; CDR3 protein: CSARRSGRRSTQYF
clone size: many; D gene: .; V gene: TRBV20-1; J gene: TRBJ1-5; CDR3 DNA: TGCAGTGCTAGGGGATATAGCAATCAGCCCCAGCATTTT; CDR3 protein: CSARGYSNQPQHF
clone size: .; D gene: TRBD2; V gene: TRBV7-3; J gene: TRBJ2-1; CDR3 DNA: TGTGCCAGCAGCCAAGGACTAGCGGGGAACAATGAGCAGTTCTTC; CDR3 protein: CASSQGLAGNNEQFF
clone size: many; D gene: .; V gene: TRBV7-3; J gene: TRBJ2-2; CDR3 DNA: TGTGCCAGCAGCCCCCGTCCCGGGGAGCTGTTTTTT; CDR3 protein: CASSPRPGELFF
clone size: many; D gene: TRBD1; V gene: TRBV7-9; J gene: TRBJ2-1; CDR3 DNA: TGTGCCAGCAGCCACGACAGGGGGCGCGTAAATGAGCAGTTCTTC; CDR3 protein: CASSHDRGRVNEQFF
clone size: few; D gene: TRBD1; V gene: TRBV5-6; J gene: TRBJ2-3; CDR3 DNA: TGTGCCAGCAGCTTGGCGGGACAGGACACAGATACGCAGTATTTT; CDR3 protein: CASSLAGQDTDTQYF
clone size: medium-sized; D gene: .; V gene: TRBV12-3/TRBV12-4; J gene: TRBJ2-7; CDR3 DNA: TGTGCCAGCAGTTTTAGTACTGTCACCTACGAGCAGTACTTC; CDR3 protein: CASSFSTVTYEQYF
clone size: many; D gene: .; V gene: TRBV5-5; J gene: TRBJ2-4; CDR3 DNA: TGTGCCAGCAGCCAAACAGGGTGGGAAAACATTCAGTACTTC; CDR3 protein: CASSQTGWENIQYF
clone size: many; D gene: .; V gene: TRBV20-1; J gene: TRBJ1-1; CDR3 DNA: TGCAGTGCTAGAGGACAGGTTCCCCTGAACACTGAAGCTTTCTTT; CDR3 protein: CSARGQVPLNTEAFF
clone size: many; D gene: .; V gene: TRBV7-8; J gene: TRBJ2-3; CDR3 DNA: TGTGCCAGCAGCGGCCCTTTACTAGTTCCAGATACGCAGTATTTT; CDR3 protein: CASSGPLLVPDTQYF
clone size: many; D gene: .; V gene: TRBV12-3/TRBV12-4; J gene: TRBJ1-3; CDR3 DNA: TGTGCCAGCAGTTTCTGGGTCTCTGGAAACACCATATATTTT; CDR3 protein: CASSFWVSGNTIYF
clone size: many; D gene: .; V gene: TRBV20-1; J gene: TRBJ2-7; CDR3 DNA: TGCAGTGCCAGGACAGTAGTATGGTACGAGCAGTACTTC; CDR3 protein: CSARTVVWYEQYF
clone size: many; D gene: .; V gene: TRBV15; J gene: TRBJ2-3; CDR3 DNA: TGTGCCACCAGCAGAGTCGGGTGGGGCACAGATACGCAGTATTTT; CDR3 protein: CATSRVGWGTDTQYF
clone size: few; D gene: .; V gene: TRBV10-3; J gene: TRBJ2-3; CDR3 DNA: TGTGCCACCCGGGACCGACTCACAGATACGCAGTATTTT; CDR3 protein: CATRDRLTDTQYF
clone size: many; D gene: TRBD2; V gene: TRBV29-1; J gene: TRBJ2-1; CDR3 DNA: TGCAGCGTTGAAGGAGCTAGCGGGAGGGAAAGCTCCTACAATGAGCAGTTCTTC; CDR3 protein: CSVEGASGRESSYNEQFF
clone size: many; D gene: .; V gene: TRBV7-3; J gene: TRBJ2-1; CDR3 DNA: TGTGCCAGCAGCTTACGGGGCTCCTACAATGAGCAGTTCTTC; CDR3 protein: CASSLRGSYNEQFF
clone size: many; D gene: TRBD1; V gene: TRBV7-9; J gene: TRBJ2-2; CDR3 DNA: TGTGCCAGCAGCTTAGATGGGACAGGTACCGGGGAGCTGTTTTTT; CDR3 protein: CASSLDGTGTGELFF
clone size: many; D gene: .; V gene: TRBV2; J gene: TRBJ2-1; CDR3 DNA: TGTGCCAGCAGTGATGGCACGCTGGGCTACAATGAGCAGTTCTTC; CDR3 protein: CASSDGTLGYNEQFF
clone size: many; D gene: .; V gene: TRBV5-1; J gene: TRBJ1-1; CDR3 DNA: TGCGCCAGCAGCAGCACTCACACTGAAGCTTTCTTT; CDR3 protein: CASSSTHTEAFF
clone size: many; D gene: TRBD2; V gene: TRBV20-1; J gene: TRBJ2-7; CDR3 DNA: TGCAGTGCTAGATTGGGGGGGGTAACGTACTTC; CDR3 protein: CSARLGGVTYF
clone size: few; D gene: .; V gene: TRBV7-3; J gene: TRBJ2-5; CDR3 DNA: TGTGCCAGCAGCCCCCAGCCCGGGTTGACCCAGTACTTC; CDR3 protein: CASSPQPGLTQYF
clone size: few; D gene: TRBD2; V gene: TRBV12-5; J gene: TRBJ2-5; CDR3 DNA: TGTGCTAGTGGCCTGGGACTAGCTCCGGAGACCCAGTACTTC; CDR3 protein: CASGLGLAPETQYF
clone size: many; D gene: .; V gene: TRBV28; J gene: TRBJ2-1; CDR3 DNA: TGTGCCAGCAGCTGGTCGGTGGGAGCCGGGCATGAGCAGTTCTTC; CDR3 protein: CASSWSVGAGHEQFF
clone size: many; D gene: .; V gene: TRBV12-3/TRBV12-4; J gene: TRBJ2-1; CDR3 DNA: TGTGCCAGCACCTCCCAGTCTTACAATGAGCAGTTCTTC; CDR3 protein: CASTSQSYNEQFF
clone size: many; D gene: .; V gene: TRBV20-1; J gene: TRBJ2-3; CDR3 DNA: TGCAGTGCTAGAGGCCGGGCGGGATGGGGAGATACGCAGTATTTT; CDR3 protein: CSARGRAGWGDTQYF
clone size: few; D gene: TRBD2; V gene: TRBV25-1; J gene: TRBJ2-5; CDR3 DNA: TGTGCCAGCAGTGGATCCGGACTAGCGGGAGGAGTGGAGACCCAGTACTTC; CDR3 protein: CASSGSGLAGGVETQYF
clone size: many; D gene: .; V gene: TRBV12-3/TRBV12-4; J gene: TRBJ2-7; CDR3 DNA: TGTGCCAGCAGTTTCCCGGGGGCAGGGGCTGACTACGAGCAGTACTTC; CDR3 protein: CASSFPGAGADYEQYF
clone size: .; D gene: .; V gene: TRBV20-1; J gene: TRBJ2-1; CDR3 DNA: TGCAGTGCTAGAGGGGCGAAACTTACCTCCTTTCCCTACAATGAGCAGTTCTTC; CDR3 protein: CSARGAKLTSFPYNEQFF
clone size: many; D gene: .; V gene: TRBV6-2/TRBV6-3; J gene: TRBJ2-3; CDR3 DNA: TGTGCCAGCAGTTACCCAGCTAGTTCGTACGGAACAGCTAGCACAGATACGCAGTATTTT; CDR3 protein: CASSYPASSYGTASTDTQYF
clone size: .; D gene: TRBD2; V gene: TRBV20-1; J gene: TRBJ2-7; CDR3 DNA: TGCAGTGCTGGGGGACTAGCCGAGCAGTACTTC; CDR3 protein: CSAGGLAEQYF
clone size: few; D gene: TRBD2; V gene: TRBV5-4; J gene: TRBJ2-7; CDR3 DNA: TGTGCCAGCAGCCAACCCGTCGGGGGGGCGCTTCGAGAGCAGTACTTC; CDR3 protein: CASSQPVGGALREQYF
clone size: many; D gene: .; V gene: TRBV4-2; J gene: TRBJ1-2; CDR3 DNA: TGTGCCAGCAGCCAAGATGACAGGATCCATGGCTACACCTTC; CDR3 protein: CASSQDDRIHGYTF
clone size: many; D gene: TRBD1; V gene: TRBV3-1; J gene: TRBJ1-1; CDR3 DNA: TGTGCCAGCAGCCAAAGGGACAGGGACGCTTTCTTT; CDR3 protein: CASSQRDRDAFF
clone size: many; D gene: .; V gene: TRBV7-9; J gene: TRBJ1-4; CDR3 DNA: TGTGCCAGCAGCTTACGAACAGCTAATGAAAAACTGTTTTTT; CDR3 protein: CASSLRTANEKLFF
clone size: .; D gene: TRBD1; V gene: TRBV10-3; J gene: TRBJ1-1; CDR3 DNA: TGTGCCGCGTCAGGGGGAGGCACTGAAGCTTTCTTT; CDR3 protein: CAASGGGTEAFF
clone size: many; D gene: .; V gene: TRBV20-1; J gene: TRBJ2-2; CDR3 DNA: TGCAGTGCTAGAGCCCCGTCTCAGGGGTACACCGGGGAGCTGTTTTTT; CDR3 protein: CSARAPSQGYTGELFF
clone size: many; D gene: .; V gene: TRBV15; J gene: TRBJ2-2; CDR3 DNA: TGTGCCACCAGGAATGTAACCCTAGGAGACACCGGGGAGCTGTTTTTT; CDR3 protein: CATRNVTLGDTGELFF
clone size: many; D gene: .; V gene: TRBV5-1; J gene: TRBJ2-3; CDR3 DNA: TGCGCCAGCAGCGCCGTCTCAGATACGCAGTATTTT; CDR3 protein: CASSAVSDTQYF
clone size: .; D gene: .; V gene: TRBV12-3/TRBV12-4; J gene: TRBJ2-5; CDR3 DNA: TGTGCCAGCAGTTATACCCGGGGGATTCAAGAGACCCAGTACTTC; CDR3 protein: CASSYTRGIQETQYF
clone size: many; D gene: TRBD2; V gene: TRBV7-3; J gene: TRBJ2-1; CDR3 DNA: TGTGCCAGCAGCTTAGCGGGAGGGAACAATGAGCAGTTCTTC; CDR3 protein: CASSLAGGNNEQFF
clone size: many; D gene: TRBD1; V gene: TRBV5-1; J gene: TRBJ1-4; CDR3 DNA: TGCGCCAGCAGCTTGGATCGGACAGGGGGCGGTGAAAAACTGTTTTTT; CDR3 protein: CASSLDRTGGGEKLFF
clone size: .; D gene: .; V gene: TRBV5-4; J gene: TRBJ2-3; CDR3 DNA: TGTGCCAGCGGGGGGACTGGAGACACAGATACGCAGTATTTT; CDR3 protein: CASGGTGDTDTQYF
clone size: .; D gene: TRBD2; V gene: TRBV18; J gene: TRBJ2-7; CDR3 DNA: TGTGCCAGCTCACCGGTGGTTAGCGGGGGCAACGAGCAGTACTTC; CDR3 protein: CASSPVVSGGNEQYF